This passage covers 8 T cell receptor beta chains from one sample sequenced in a study of blood T cell repertoires in COVID-19. Assay used: immunoSEQ multiplex PCR; TCRdb lists only in-frame clones, some missing. The sample carries about 56,000 clones, around four fifths recorded once. Sample: peripheral blood. These TCRs come from a woman aged 80 or over with acute or convalescent COVID-19.

J is TRBJ2-1 and V is TRBV4-2; 13 nucleotides agree with TRBD2. CDR1 and CDR2 (germline): LGHNA, YNFKEQ. Losses at the gene ends were 4 bases for V and 7 bases for J; bases not matched to a gene: 7. This CDR3 has 16 amino acids. CDR3 DNA sequence: TGTGCCAGCAGCCCACGACTAGCGGGGGGTGGGAATGAGCAGTTCTTC. The encoded protein is CASSPRLAGGGNEQFF.

V usage is TRBV5-4 and J usage is TRBJ2-7; 11 positions agree with TRBD1. The CDR3 consists of 15 residues. Losses at the gene ends were 4 bases for V and 4 bases for J; bases not matched to a gene: 7. Looked up from germline, CDR1 is SGHNT and CDR2 is YYREEE (reference sequence). CDR3 coding DNA: TGTGCCAGCAGCGCTCGGACAGGGGGCATTTACGAGCAGTACTTC. Protein product: CASSARTGGIYEQYF.

The chain couples TRBV21-1 to TRBJ1-5; the D call TRBD1 from the table was never checked on the DNA. TRBV21-1 is classified as a pseudogene. The CDR3 is 19 amino acids. The CDR3 bases are TGTGCCAGCAGCAAATCTTTAGGGACAGGGTTGAGGAGCAATCAGCCCCAGCATTTT. It codes for CASSKSLGTGLRSNQPQHF.

This clone has more than one count but fewer than ten. The CDR3 sequence: CASSRTGTVYSSSGNTIYF. CDR3 DNA: TGTGCCAGCAGCCGGACGGGGACAGTGTACTCAAGCTCTGGAAACACCATATATTTT. The chain joins TRBV3-1 (or the pseudogene TRBV3-2) to TRBJ1-3; TRBD1 matches at 7 bases. CDR1 and CDR2 from the germline V gene are LGHDT and YNNKEL (reference sequence). The CDR3 is made up of 19 amino acids. The trim removed 4 bases at V and 0 bases at J, leaving 15 bases unmatched.

The J gene is TRBJ1-5, the V gene TRBV6-1; TRBD1 might be the D (5 bases). CDR3 size: 13 residues. The germline V gene has CDR1 MNHNS and CDR2 SASEGT. Deletions cut 3 bases from V and 6 bases from J, with 9 bases between. The CDR3 DNA is TGTGCCAGCAGTGACGGGGGTGGTCAGCCCCAGCATTTT. Protein product: CASSDGGGQPQHF.

The V and J genes are TRBV25-1 and TRBJ1-2; tentative D call: TRBD1 (5 bases). The CDR3 loop spans 12 amino acids. Germline V gene lookup returns CDR1 MGHDK and CDR2 SYGVNS. Trimming shortened V by 7 bases and J by 5 bases, and 11 bases separated the two germline ends. The CDR3 protein is CASMDTTYGYTF. The CDR3 bases are TGTGCCAGCATGGACACAACTTATGGCTACACCTTC.

The CDR3 DNA sequence: TGTGCCAGCAGCTTATCTAGAGGCGAGACCCAGTACTTC. It is translated as CASSLSRGETQYF. The V call is TRBV7-9, the J call TRBJ2-5; no clear D. The CDR3 runs 13 residues. Germline V CDR1 and CDR2: SEHNR, FQNEAQ (reference sequence). Trimming left V 2 bases short and J 5 bases short, with 9 bases between.

V is TRBV5-8 and J is TRBJ2-7, with D possibly matching TRBD1 (6 bases). V was trimmed by 2 bases and J by 3 bases, leaving 12 bases between them. This CDR3 spans 14 amino acids. Germline CDR1 reads SGHTS; CDR2 reads YDEGEE. CDR3 region: CASSFRGWGYEQYF. CDR3 DNA sequence: TGTGCCAGCAGCTTCAGGGGTTGGGGCTACGAGCAGTACTTC.